This T cell receptor beta chain was found in a study of T-cell memory formation after mild COVID-19. About the research overall: There were largely donor-specific TCR clusters.

Trimming stripped 5 bases from V and 6 bases from J, with 10 bases between. CDR1 and CDR2 (germline): SGHNT, YENEEA. This CDR3 spans 12 amino acids. This clonotype was observed a single time. Each CDR3 protein is one row after TCRdb ran MiXCR on the 5' RACE reads. The sample records approximately 580,000 distinct CDR3 sequences, 20% being singletons. The sequenced material came from PBMCs or a T cell subset sorted from them (not recorded which). This receptor was identified in an adult woman who had mild COVID-19 (a few samples of this study predate the infection). Cell type and time point are not known. The chain employs TRBV11-3 and TRBJ1-1, with D perhaps matching TRBD1 (5 bases). The CDR3 protein is CASSMGGAEAFF. The CDR3 coding sequence is TGTGCCAGCAGCATGGGGGGAGCTGAAGCTTTCTTT.